These 6 T cell receptor beta chains share one sample of origin, sequenced in a study of shared clonotypes between healthy human individuals. Sequencing used immunoSEQ multiplex PCR; TCRdb keeps in-frame clones, though not all of them. The sample includes roughly 2.5 million clones, over 85% of them seen just once. Sequencing was carried out using naive CD4+ T cells sorted from blood. As for subset: CD45RA+ positively selected. The receptors stem from a man younger than 35 in good health.

This chain connects TRBV5-4 to TRBJ2-1; tentatively, D is TRBD1 (5 bases). V was trimmed by 2 bases and J by 6 bases, leaving 12 bases between them. This CDR3 comprises 14 residues. Germline V CDR1 and CDR2: SGHNT, YYREEE (reference sequence). DNA for the CDR3: TGTGCCAGCAGCTTCCCCCACAGGCTCAATGAGCAGTTCTTC. This translates into CASSFPHRLNEQFF.

This clone was observed a handful of times. The chain is built from TRBV30 and TRBJ1-1; D may be TRBD1 (5 bases). CDR3 length: 13 residues. The V gene's germline CDR1 is GTSNPN and CDR2 SVGIG (reference sequence). Trimming stripped 0 bases from V and 3 bases from J, with 8 bases between. CDR3 residues: CAWSVQVHTEAFF. Here the CDR3 DNA reads TGTGCCTGGAGTGTACAGGTCCACACTGAAGCTTTCTTT.

The CDR3 here is CASSQAETAYGYTF. CDR3 DNA: TGCGCCAGCAGCCAAGCCGAGACAGCCTATGGCTACACCTTC. The gene calls are TRBV4-1 and TRBJ1-2, with D perhaps TRBD1 (5 bases). Germline V CDR1 and CDR2: MGHRA, YSYEKL. This CDR3 region has 14 residues. V dropped 1 base and J dropped 4 bases, with 10 bases sitting between them.

The V gene is TRBV11-2, the J gene TRBJ2-1, with a weak D call TRBD2 (7 bases). The ends were cut back, 7 bases at V and 4 bases at J, with 17 bases in the middle. The germline V gene has CDR1 SGHAT and CDR2 FQNNGV. CDR3 size: 15 residues. The CDR3 reads CASTLNGGPYNEQFF. The CDR3 DNA reads TGTGCCAGCACCCTCAACGGGGGGCCTTACAATGAGCAGTTCTTC.

The genes are TRBV5-4 and TRBJ2-4, with D perhaps TRBD1 or TRBD2 (5 bases each). The CDR3 loop spans 14 amino acids. Germline CDR1 SGHNT, CDR2 YYREEE (reference sequence). V lost 1 base and J 6 bases, leaving 11 bases between the germline ends. In DNA, the CDR3 is TGTGCCAGCAGCTTGATGGGGGTTACAAACATTCAGTACTTC. It encodes CASSLMGVTNIQYF.

The V and J genes are TRBV7-3 and TRBJ2-7; D may be TRBD1 (6 bases). This CDR3 region has 12 residues. Germline values: CDR1 SGHTA, CDR2 FQGTGA. V gave up 5 bases and J gave up 4 bases, with 9 bases separating them. The CDR3 is CASSPDRYEQYF. The CDR3 bases are TGTGCCAGCAGCCCCGACAGGTACGAGCAGTACTTC.